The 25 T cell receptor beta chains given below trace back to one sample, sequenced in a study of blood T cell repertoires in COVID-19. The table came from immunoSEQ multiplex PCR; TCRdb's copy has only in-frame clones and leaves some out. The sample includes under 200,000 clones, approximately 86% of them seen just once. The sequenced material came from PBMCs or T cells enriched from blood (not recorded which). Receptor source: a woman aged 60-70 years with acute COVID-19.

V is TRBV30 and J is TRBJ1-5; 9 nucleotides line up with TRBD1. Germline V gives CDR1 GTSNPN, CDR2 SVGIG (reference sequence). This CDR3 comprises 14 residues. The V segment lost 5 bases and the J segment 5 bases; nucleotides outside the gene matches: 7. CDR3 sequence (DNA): TGTGCCTGGGGGACAGGGCCAGATCATCAGCCCCAGCATTTT. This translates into CAWGTGPDHQPQHF.

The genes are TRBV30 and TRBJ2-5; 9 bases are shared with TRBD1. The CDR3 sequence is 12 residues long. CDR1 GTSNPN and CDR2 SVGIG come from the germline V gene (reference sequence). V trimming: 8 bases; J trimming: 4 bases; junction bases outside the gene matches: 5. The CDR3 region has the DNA TGTGCCGGACAGGGGTCGGCAGAGACCCAGTACTTC. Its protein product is CAGQGSAETQYF.

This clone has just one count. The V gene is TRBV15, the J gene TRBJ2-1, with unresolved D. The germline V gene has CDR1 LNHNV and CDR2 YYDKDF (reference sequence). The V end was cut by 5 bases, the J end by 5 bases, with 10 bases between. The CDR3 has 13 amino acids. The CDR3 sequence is CATSGAPDNEQFF. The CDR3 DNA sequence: TGTGCCACCAGCGGAGCTCCTGACAATGAGCAGTTCTTC.

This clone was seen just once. The CDR3 here is CASSTGLAGTYEQYF. DNA of the CDR3: TGTGCCAGTAGTACGGGACTAGCGGGAACCTACGAGCAGTACTTC. V is TRBV19 and J is TRBJ2-7; 13 bases fit TRBD2. The CDR3 consists of 15 residues. Looked up from germline, CDR1 is LNHDA and CDR2 is SQIVND (reference sequence). Losses at the gene ends were 4 bases for V and 2 bases for J; bases not matched to a gene: 2. The variable domain in full, completed from reference TRBV19 and TRBJ2-7, reads DGGITQSPKYLFRKEGQNVTLSCEQNLNHDAMYWYRQDPGQGLRLIYYSQIVNDFQKGDIAEGYSVSREKKESFPLTVTSAQKNPTAFYLCASSTGLAGTYEQYFGPGTRLTVT.

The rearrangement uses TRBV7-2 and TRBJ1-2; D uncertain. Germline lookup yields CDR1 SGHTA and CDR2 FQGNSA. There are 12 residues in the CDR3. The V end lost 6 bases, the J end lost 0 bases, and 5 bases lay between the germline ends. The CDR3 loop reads CASRPANYGYTF. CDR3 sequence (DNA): TGTGCCAGCAGGCCAGCTAACTATGGCTACACCTTC.

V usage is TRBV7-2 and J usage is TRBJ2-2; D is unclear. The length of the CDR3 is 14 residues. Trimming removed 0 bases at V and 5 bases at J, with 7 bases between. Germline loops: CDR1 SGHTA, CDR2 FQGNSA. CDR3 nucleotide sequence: TGTGCCAGCAGCTTAGCGCCAACTACCGGGGAGCTGTTTTTT. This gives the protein CASSLAPTTGELFF.

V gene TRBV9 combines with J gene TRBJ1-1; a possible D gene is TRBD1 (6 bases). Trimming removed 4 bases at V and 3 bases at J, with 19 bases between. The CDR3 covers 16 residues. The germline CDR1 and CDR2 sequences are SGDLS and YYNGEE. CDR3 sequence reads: CASSPTSGGGDTEAFF. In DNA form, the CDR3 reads TGTGCCAGCAGCCCAACCTCGGGAGGGGGGGACACTGAAGCTTTCTTT.

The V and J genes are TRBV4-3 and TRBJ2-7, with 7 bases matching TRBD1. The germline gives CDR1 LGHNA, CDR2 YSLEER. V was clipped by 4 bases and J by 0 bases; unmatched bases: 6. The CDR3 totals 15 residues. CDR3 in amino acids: CASSPTGLSSYEQYV. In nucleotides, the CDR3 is TGCGCCAGCAGCCCGACAGGGTTGAGCTCCTACGAGCAGTACGTC.

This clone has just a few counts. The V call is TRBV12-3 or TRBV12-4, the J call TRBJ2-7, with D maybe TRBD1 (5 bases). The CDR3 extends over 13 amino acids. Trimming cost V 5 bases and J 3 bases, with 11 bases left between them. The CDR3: CASSTGRVYEQYF. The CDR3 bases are TGTGCCAGCAGTACAGGACGGGTCTACGAGCAGTACTTC.

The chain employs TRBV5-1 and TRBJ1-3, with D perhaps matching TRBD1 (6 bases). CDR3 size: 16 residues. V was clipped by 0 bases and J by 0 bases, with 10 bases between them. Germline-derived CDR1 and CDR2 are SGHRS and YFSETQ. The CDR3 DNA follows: TGCGCCAGCAGCTTGGGGACAGACAGCTCTGGAAACACCATATATTTT. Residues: CASSLGTDSSGNTIYF.

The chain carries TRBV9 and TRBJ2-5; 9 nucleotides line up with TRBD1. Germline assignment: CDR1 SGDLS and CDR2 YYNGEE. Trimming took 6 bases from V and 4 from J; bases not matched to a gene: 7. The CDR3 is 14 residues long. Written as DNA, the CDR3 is TGTGCCAGCACCACGACAGGGGGGGCAGAGACCCAGTACTTC. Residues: CASTTTGGAETQYF.

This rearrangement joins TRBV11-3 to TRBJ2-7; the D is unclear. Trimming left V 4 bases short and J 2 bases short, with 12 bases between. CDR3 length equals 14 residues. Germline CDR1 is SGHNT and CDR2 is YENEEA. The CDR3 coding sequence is TGTGCCAGCAGCTCTTCCTTCAGGACCTACGAGCAGTACTTC. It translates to CASSSSFRTYEQYF.

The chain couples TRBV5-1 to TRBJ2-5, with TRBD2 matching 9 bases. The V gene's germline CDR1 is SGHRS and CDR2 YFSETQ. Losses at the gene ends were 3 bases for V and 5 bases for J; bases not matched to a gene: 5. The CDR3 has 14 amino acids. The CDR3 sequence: CASSSLAGSETQYF. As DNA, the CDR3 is TGCGCCAGCAGCTCCCTAGCGGGAAGTGAGACCCAGTACTTC.

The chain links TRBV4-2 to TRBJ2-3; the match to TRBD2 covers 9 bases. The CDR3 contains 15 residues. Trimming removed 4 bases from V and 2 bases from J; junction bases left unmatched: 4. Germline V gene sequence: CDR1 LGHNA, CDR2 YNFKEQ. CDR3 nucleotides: TGTGCCAGCAGCCGCGGGGGGGTCTCCACAGATACGCAGTATTTT. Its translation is CASSRGGVSTDTQYF.

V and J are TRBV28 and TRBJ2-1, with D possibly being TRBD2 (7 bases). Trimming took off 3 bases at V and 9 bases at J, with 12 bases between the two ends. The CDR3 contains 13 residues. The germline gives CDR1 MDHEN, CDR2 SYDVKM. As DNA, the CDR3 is TGTGCCAGCAGTTTCCGGAGGGGGGGTGAGCAGTTCTTC. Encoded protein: CASSFRRGGEQFF.

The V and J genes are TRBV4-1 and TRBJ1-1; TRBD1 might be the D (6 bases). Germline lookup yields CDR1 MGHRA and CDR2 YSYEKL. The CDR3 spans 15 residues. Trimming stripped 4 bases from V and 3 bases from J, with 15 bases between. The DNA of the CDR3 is TGCGCCAGCAGCCCTCATCCCCAGGGGCACACTGAAGCTTTCTTT. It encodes CASSPHPQGHTEAFF.

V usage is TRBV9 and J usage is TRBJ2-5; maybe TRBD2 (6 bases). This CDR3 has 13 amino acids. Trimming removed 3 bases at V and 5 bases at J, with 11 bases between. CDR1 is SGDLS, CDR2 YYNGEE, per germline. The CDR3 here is CASSGRGRETQYF. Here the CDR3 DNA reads TGTGCCAGCAGCGGACGAGGGAGGGAGACCCAGTACTTC.

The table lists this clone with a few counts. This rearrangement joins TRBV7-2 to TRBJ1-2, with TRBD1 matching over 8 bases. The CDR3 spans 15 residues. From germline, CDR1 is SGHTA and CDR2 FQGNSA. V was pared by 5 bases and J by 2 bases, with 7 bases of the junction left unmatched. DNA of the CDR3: TGTGCCAGCAGCCAACGGACAGGGCGCAACTATGGCTACACCTTC. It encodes CASSQRTGRNYGYTF.

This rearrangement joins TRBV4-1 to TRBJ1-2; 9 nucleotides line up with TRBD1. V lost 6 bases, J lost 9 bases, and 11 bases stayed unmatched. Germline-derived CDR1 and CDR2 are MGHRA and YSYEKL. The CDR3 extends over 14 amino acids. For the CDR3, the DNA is TGCGCCAGCAGAAACCCGGGACAGGGCGTTCGCTACACCTTC. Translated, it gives CASRNPGQGVRYTF.

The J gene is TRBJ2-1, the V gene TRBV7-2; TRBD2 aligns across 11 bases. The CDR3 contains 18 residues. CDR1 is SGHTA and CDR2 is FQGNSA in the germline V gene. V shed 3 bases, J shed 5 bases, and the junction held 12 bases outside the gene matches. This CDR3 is CASSFPYTGTSGHNEQFF. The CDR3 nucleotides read TGTGCCAGCAGCTTCCCGTATACCGGGACTAGCGGACACAATGAGCAGTTCTTC.

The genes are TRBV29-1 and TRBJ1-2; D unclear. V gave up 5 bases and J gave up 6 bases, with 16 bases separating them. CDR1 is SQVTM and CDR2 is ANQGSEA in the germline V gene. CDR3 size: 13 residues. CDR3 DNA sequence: TGCAGCGTTAGGGCTAAAAGGGAGGATGGCTACACCTTC. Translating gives CSVRAKREDGYTF.

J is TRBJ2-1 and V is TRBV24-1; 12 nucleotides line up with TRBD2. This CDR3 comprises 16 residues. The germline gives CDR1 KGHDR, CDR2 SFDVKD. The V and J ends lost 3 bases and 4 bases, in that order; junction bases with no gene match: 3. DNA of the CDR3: TGTGCCACCAGTGATGTCGGGACTAGCGGGTACAATGAGCAGTTCTTC. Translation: CATSDVGTSGYNEQFF.

In DNA, the CDR3 is TGTGCCAGCAGCCTACCCCCCCGGGGTTCCACCGGGGAGCTGTTTTTT. This sequence encodes CASSLPPRGSTGELFF. This chain links TRBV11-2 with TRBJ2-2; TRBD2 might be the D (5 bases). Germline V gene lookup returns CDR1 SGHAT and CDR2 FQNNGV. The CDR3 has 16 amino acids. V lost 5 bases and J lost 4, with 17 bases in between.

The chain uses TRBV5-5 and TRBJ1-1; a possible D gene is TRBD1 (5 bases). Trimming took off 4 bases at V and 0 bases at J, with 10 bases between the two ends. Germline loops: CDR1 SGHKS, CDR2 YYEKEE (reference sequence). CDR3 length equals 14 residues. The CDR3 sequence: CASSPTEVNTEAFF. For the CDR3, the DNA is TGTGCCAGCAGCCCGACAGAGGTGAACACTGAAGCTTTCTTT.

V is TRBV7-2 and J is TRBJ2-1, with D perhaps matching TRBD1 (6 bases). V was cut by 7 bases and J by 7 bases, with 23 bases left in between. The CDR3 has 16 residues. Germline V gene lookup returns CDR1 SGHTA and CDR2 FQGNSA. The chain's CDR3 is CASTQQGPVLGNEQFF. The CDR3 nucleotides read TGTGCCAGCACCCAACAGGGACCCGTTCTGGGGAATGAGCAGTTCTTC.